Below, one T cell receptor (beta chain) is given with its context. Its antigen is as yet unknown. This sample was included in a study of cytomegalovirus exposure and HLA in healthy donors. Study-wide results and caveats: Within the data, a cluster of highly shared sequence variants was likely a sequencing artifact. Cytomegalovirus status, reportedly, was diagnosed with high specificity and sensitivity by the classifier. Researchers had no immune exposure information except CMV serostatus available. Versus the approximately 670-donor mean, an Asian-associated ancestry cluster reportedly showed fewer N-insertions in a later analysis.

The CDR3 contains 14 residues. The junction had 8 bases not matched to a gene; V was cut back by 2 bases and J by 8 bases. Per the germline V gene, CDR1 is KGHSH and CDR2 is LQKENI. This PCR relied on a set of 60 Vbeta primers and 13 Jbeta primers. The method was immunoSEQ multiplex PCR; TCRdb's version includes in-frame clones alone and lacks a portion of them. The sample holds a few hundred thousand clones, 75% seen once. Sequencing input: PBMCs. V gene TRBV18 combines with J gene TRBJ1-2, with 7 bases aligning to TRBD1. The receptor comes from a woman in her twenties or thirties in good health and CMV-seronegative. CDR3 in DNA: TGTGCCAGCTCACCATCCGGGACAGAACAAGGCTACACCTTC. Amino acids: CASSPSGTEQGYTF.